The 21 T cell receptor beta chains below were found in one sample sequenced in a study of blood T cell repertoires in COVID-19. TCRdb's table, derived via immunoSEQ multiplex PCR, lists solely in-frame clones and lacks some. The sample has around 260,000 clones, around 85% seen once. Specimen: PBMCs or T cells enriched from blood (not recorded which). The receptor source for this set is a woman aged 30 to 39 who had recovered from COVID-19.

The V and J genes are TRBV10-2 and TRBJ1-1; a possible D gene is TRBD1 (5 bases). Deletions cut 6 bases from V and 0 bases from J, with 20 bases between. From germline, CDR1 is WSHSY and CDR2 SAAADI. CDR3 length equals 17 residues. The CDR3 region is CASRLQSGLIMNTEAFF. The CDR3 nucleotides are TGCGCCAGCAGGCTTCAATCGGGACTCATTATGAACACTGAAGCTTTCTTT.

The chain recombines TRBV24-1 with TRBJ2-3, with 7 bases lining up with TRBD1. After removal of 7 bases from V and 0 bases from J, the junction contained 9 bases not matched to a gene. Germline-derived CDR1 and CDR2 are KGHDR and SFDVKD. The CDR3 has 16 residues. The CDR3 loop reads CATSKTGTESTDTQYF. As DNA, the CDR3 is TGTGCCACCAGCAAAACCGGGACAGAGAGCACAGATACGCAGTATTTT.

The gene calls are TRBV30 and TRBJ1-2; D gene uncertain. CDR1 is GTSNPN, CDR2 SVGIG, per germline (reference sequence). The V end lost 7 bases, the J end lost 3 bases, and 9 bases lay between the germline ends. The CDR3 has 11 amino acids. CDR3 in amino acids: CAFDRDYGYTF. The CDR3 bases are TGTGCCTTTGACCGGGACTATGGCTACACCTTC.

This chain's CDR3 is CASSYFGGLRFSLVYEQYF. The DNA for the CDR3 is TGCGCCAGCAGCTATTTTGGAGGTCTGCGTTTTTCGCTGGTCTACGAGCAGTACTTC. The chain links TRBV5-1 to TRBJ2-7; TRBD2 is a possible D gene (5 bases). The CDR3 is 19 residues long. The V and J ends lost 3 bases and 3 bases respectively, with 28 bases between them. Germline V CDR1 and CDR2: SGHRS, YFSETQ.

For this clone: A much larger clone lies one base from this, so it may be a read error. The chain couples TRBV9 to TRBJ2-3; D uncertain. The CDR3 has 13 residues. Germline loops: CDR1 SGDLS, CDR2 YYNGEE. Trimming stripped 5 bases from V and 0 bases from J, with 7 bases between. CDR3 DNA: TGTGCCAGCAGACCTACTAGCACAGATACGCAGTATTTT. Its protein is CASRPTSTDTQYF.

This sequence joins TRBV27 and TRBJ1-5, with D perhaps TRBD1 (5 bases). The V end was cut by 2 bases, the J end by 0 bases, with 8 bases between. The CDR3 extends over 15 amino acids. CDR1 and CDR2 (germline): MNHEY, SMNVEV (reference sequence). As DNA, the CDR3 is TGTGCCAGCAGTTTAAGGGGTAATAGCAATCAGCCCCAGCATTTT. It is translated as CASSLRGNSNQPQHF.

This clone has just a few counts. This sequence joins TRBV5-1 and TRBJ2-7, with TRBD1 matching 7 bases. This CDR3 is 15 amino acids long. V shed 4 bases and J 6 bases; nucleotides not matched to a gene: 13. In germline, CDR1 is SGHRS, CDR2 YFSETQ. The DNA for the CDR3 is TGCGCCAGCAGCGCTCGCCCCGACAGGGCGCGCGAGCAGTACTTC. Translating gives CASSARPDRAREQYF.

V and J are TRBV29-1 and TRBJ1-2; tentative D call: TRBD1 (5 bases). The V gene lost 5 bases and the J gene lost 2 bases, with 12 bases spanning the gap. Germline V gene data show CDR1 as SQVTM and CDR2 as ANQGSEA. This CDR3 contains 13 residues. CDR3 amino acids: CSVWQGPNYGYTF. The DNA for the CDR3 is TGCAGCGTTTGGCAGGGTCCCAACTATGGCTACACCTTC.

The rearrangement joins TRBV7-6 to TRBJ2-7; 11 positions match TRBD2. V lost 2 bases to trimming and J lost 4 bases; unmatched junction nucleotides: 4. The CDR3 length is 15 residues. Germline V lookup: CDR1 SGHVS, CDR2 FNYEAQ. The CDR3 region is CASSLTSGSEYEQYF. CDR3 nucleotides: TGTGCCAGCAGCTTAACTAGCGGGAGTGAATACGAGCAGTACTTC.

The chain recombines TRBV27 with TRBJ1-2, with a weak D call TRBD1 (6 bases). The CDR3 extends over 15 amino acids. V was shortened by 3 bases and J by 0 bases, with 11 bases between the two germline ends. Germline CDR1 and CDR2: MNHEY and SMNVEV (reference sequence). This CDR3 is CASSFKTGTNYGYTF. CDR3 nucleotides: TGTGCCAGCAGTTTCAAGACAGGCACTAACTATGGCTACACCTTC.

V and J are TRBV28 and TRBJ1-1; D is unclear. Germline CDR1 MDHEN, CDR2 SYDVKM. Trimming left V 5 bases short and J 1 base short, with 14 bases between. The CDR3 consists of 15 residues. The CDR3: CASSRLGEPNTEAFF. As DNA, the CDR3 is TGTGCCAGCAGTCGCCTTGGAGAGCCGAACACTGAAGCTTTCTTT.

The gene calls are TRBV6-5 and TRBJ2-1; 13 bases map to TRBD2. The CDR3 covers 16 residues. The V gene end was trimmed by 2 bases and the J gene end by 10 bases; junction bases not matched to a gene: 8. Germline V gene lookup returns CDR1 MNHEY and CDR2 SVGAGI. CDR3 DNA sequence: TGTGCCAGCAGTTACGGGACTAGCGGGATGGGACTAGAGCAGTTCTTC. The encoded protein is CASSYGTSGMGLEQFF.

This clone was seen just once. The chain employs TRBV6-5 and TRBJ2-1, with TRBD1 matching 7 bases. CDR1 is MNHEY, CDR2 SVGAGI, per germline. V was clipped by 0 bases and J by 8 bases; unmatched bases: 7. CDR3 length: 15 amino acids. DNA of the CDR3: TGTGCCAGCAGTTACTCGTCTTGGGACAGTTATGAGCAGTTCTTC. Translating gives CASSYSSWDSYEQFF.

The V gene is TRBV5-4, the J gene TRBJ2-5, with 7 bases aligning to TRBD2. V lost 4 bases to trimming and J lost 4 bases; unmatched junction nucleotides: 10. Germline V gives CDR1 SGHNT, CDR2 YYREEE (reference sequence). This CDR3 is built from 15 residues. The CDR3 loop is CASSRSGGFGETQYF. In nucleotides, the CDR3 is TGTGCCAGCAGCCGCTCCGGGGGGTTCGGAGAGACCCAGTACTTC.

This clone was recorded many times. The rearrangement links TRBV29-1 to TRBJ2-5, with 7 bases matching TRBD2. The J segment lost 7 bases and the V segment lost 4 bases, leaving 6 bases of the junction unmatched. The CDR3 runs 12 residues. Germline V lookup: CDR1 SQVTM, CDR2 ANQGSEA. The DNA for the CDR3 is TGCAGCGTTGGGAGCGGGGAGGTGACCCAGTACTTC. Amino acid sequence: CSVGSGEVTQYF.

This chain connects TRBV27 to TRBJ1-2; 9 bases are shared with TRBD1. Trimming took 4 bases from V and 3 from J; bases not matched to a gene: 3. The germline V gene has CDR1 MNHEY and CDR2 SMNVEV (reference sequence). This CDR3 has 14 residues. The CDR3 DNA sequence: TGTGCCAGCAGTTATACAGGGGGCGACTATGGCTACACCTTC. This codes for CASSYTGGDYGYTF.

V usage is TRBV4-2 and J usage is TRBJ2-7; 7 bases line up with TRBD1. CDR1 and CDR2 (germline): LGHNA, YNFKEQ. The CDR3 is 14 amino acids. V shed 4 bases and J 3 bases; nucleotides not matched to a gene: 6. The CDR3 here is CASSLYPGGYEQYF. CDR3 bases: TGTGCCAGCAGCCTTTACCCAGGGGGCTACGAGCAGTACTTC.

The chain uses TRBV6-5 and TRBJ2-5; D not resolved. Germline values: CDR1 MNHEY, CDR2 SVGAGI. There are 15 residues in the CDR3. Trimming pared 5 bases from V and 3 bases from J, leaving 16 bases between. Here the CDR3 DNA reads TGTGCCAGCAGTAGACGGTTAACAGAAAAAGAGACCCAGTACTTC. The encoded protein is CASSRRLTEKETQYF.

The rearrangement joins TRBV19 to TRBJ2-1; D might be TRBD2 (5 bases). V was cut by 7 bases and J by 7 bases, with 17 bases left in between. Germline CDR1 reads LNHDA; CDR2 reads SQIVND (reference sequence). CDR3 length equals 14 residues. In DNA form, the CDR3 reads TGTGCCAGTACTCGAATCGGGGTCCTTAATGAGCAGTTCTTC. It is translated as CASTRIGVLNEQFF.

The chain carries TRBV5-6 and TRBJ2-1, with TRBD2 matching over 7 bases. The V and J ends lost 0 bases and 9 bases, in that order; junction bases with no gene match: 6. The CDR3 is made up of 14 amino acids. The germline CDR1 and CDR2 sequences are SGHDT and YYEEEE. CDR3 in DNA: TGTGCCAGCAGCTTGGTCCCCTCGGGAGGTGAGCAGTTCTTC. This codes for CASSLVPSGGEQFF.

This clone was found a few times. The chain has TRBV7-2 and TRBJ2-1; 9 nucleotides match TRBD1. CDR3 length: 19 residues. V was clipped by 5 bases and J by 4 bases; unmatched bases: 18. Germline CDR1 SGHTA, CDR2 FQGNSA. The CDR3 DNA reads TGTGCCAGCAGCCAACCGGGACAGGGAACCCCCCGGATTTACAATGAGCAGTTCTTC. Residues: CASSQPGQGTPRIYNEQFF.